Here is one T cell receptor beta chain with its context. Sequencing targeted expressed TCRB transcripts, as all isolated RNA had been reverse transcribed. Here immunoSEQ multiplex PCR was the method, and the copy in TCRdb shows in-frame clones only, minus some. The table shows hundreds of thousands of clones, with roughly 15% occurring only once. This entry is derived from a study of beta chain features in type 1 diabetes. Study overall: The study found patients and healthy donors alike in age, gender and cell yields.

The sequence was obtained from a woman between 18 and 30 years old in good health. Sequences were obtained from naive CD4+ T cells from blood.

CDR3 protein: CSVGEQENTEAFF. CDR3 coding DNA: TGCAGCGTGGGCGAACAGGAGAACACTGAAGCTTTCTTT. The rearrangement joins TRBV29-1 to TRBJ1-1, with D maybe TRBD1 (5 bases). Germline V CDR1 and CDR2: SQVTM, ANQGSEA. CDR3 length: 13 amino acids. V was clipped by 6 bases and J by 1 base, with 12 bases between them.